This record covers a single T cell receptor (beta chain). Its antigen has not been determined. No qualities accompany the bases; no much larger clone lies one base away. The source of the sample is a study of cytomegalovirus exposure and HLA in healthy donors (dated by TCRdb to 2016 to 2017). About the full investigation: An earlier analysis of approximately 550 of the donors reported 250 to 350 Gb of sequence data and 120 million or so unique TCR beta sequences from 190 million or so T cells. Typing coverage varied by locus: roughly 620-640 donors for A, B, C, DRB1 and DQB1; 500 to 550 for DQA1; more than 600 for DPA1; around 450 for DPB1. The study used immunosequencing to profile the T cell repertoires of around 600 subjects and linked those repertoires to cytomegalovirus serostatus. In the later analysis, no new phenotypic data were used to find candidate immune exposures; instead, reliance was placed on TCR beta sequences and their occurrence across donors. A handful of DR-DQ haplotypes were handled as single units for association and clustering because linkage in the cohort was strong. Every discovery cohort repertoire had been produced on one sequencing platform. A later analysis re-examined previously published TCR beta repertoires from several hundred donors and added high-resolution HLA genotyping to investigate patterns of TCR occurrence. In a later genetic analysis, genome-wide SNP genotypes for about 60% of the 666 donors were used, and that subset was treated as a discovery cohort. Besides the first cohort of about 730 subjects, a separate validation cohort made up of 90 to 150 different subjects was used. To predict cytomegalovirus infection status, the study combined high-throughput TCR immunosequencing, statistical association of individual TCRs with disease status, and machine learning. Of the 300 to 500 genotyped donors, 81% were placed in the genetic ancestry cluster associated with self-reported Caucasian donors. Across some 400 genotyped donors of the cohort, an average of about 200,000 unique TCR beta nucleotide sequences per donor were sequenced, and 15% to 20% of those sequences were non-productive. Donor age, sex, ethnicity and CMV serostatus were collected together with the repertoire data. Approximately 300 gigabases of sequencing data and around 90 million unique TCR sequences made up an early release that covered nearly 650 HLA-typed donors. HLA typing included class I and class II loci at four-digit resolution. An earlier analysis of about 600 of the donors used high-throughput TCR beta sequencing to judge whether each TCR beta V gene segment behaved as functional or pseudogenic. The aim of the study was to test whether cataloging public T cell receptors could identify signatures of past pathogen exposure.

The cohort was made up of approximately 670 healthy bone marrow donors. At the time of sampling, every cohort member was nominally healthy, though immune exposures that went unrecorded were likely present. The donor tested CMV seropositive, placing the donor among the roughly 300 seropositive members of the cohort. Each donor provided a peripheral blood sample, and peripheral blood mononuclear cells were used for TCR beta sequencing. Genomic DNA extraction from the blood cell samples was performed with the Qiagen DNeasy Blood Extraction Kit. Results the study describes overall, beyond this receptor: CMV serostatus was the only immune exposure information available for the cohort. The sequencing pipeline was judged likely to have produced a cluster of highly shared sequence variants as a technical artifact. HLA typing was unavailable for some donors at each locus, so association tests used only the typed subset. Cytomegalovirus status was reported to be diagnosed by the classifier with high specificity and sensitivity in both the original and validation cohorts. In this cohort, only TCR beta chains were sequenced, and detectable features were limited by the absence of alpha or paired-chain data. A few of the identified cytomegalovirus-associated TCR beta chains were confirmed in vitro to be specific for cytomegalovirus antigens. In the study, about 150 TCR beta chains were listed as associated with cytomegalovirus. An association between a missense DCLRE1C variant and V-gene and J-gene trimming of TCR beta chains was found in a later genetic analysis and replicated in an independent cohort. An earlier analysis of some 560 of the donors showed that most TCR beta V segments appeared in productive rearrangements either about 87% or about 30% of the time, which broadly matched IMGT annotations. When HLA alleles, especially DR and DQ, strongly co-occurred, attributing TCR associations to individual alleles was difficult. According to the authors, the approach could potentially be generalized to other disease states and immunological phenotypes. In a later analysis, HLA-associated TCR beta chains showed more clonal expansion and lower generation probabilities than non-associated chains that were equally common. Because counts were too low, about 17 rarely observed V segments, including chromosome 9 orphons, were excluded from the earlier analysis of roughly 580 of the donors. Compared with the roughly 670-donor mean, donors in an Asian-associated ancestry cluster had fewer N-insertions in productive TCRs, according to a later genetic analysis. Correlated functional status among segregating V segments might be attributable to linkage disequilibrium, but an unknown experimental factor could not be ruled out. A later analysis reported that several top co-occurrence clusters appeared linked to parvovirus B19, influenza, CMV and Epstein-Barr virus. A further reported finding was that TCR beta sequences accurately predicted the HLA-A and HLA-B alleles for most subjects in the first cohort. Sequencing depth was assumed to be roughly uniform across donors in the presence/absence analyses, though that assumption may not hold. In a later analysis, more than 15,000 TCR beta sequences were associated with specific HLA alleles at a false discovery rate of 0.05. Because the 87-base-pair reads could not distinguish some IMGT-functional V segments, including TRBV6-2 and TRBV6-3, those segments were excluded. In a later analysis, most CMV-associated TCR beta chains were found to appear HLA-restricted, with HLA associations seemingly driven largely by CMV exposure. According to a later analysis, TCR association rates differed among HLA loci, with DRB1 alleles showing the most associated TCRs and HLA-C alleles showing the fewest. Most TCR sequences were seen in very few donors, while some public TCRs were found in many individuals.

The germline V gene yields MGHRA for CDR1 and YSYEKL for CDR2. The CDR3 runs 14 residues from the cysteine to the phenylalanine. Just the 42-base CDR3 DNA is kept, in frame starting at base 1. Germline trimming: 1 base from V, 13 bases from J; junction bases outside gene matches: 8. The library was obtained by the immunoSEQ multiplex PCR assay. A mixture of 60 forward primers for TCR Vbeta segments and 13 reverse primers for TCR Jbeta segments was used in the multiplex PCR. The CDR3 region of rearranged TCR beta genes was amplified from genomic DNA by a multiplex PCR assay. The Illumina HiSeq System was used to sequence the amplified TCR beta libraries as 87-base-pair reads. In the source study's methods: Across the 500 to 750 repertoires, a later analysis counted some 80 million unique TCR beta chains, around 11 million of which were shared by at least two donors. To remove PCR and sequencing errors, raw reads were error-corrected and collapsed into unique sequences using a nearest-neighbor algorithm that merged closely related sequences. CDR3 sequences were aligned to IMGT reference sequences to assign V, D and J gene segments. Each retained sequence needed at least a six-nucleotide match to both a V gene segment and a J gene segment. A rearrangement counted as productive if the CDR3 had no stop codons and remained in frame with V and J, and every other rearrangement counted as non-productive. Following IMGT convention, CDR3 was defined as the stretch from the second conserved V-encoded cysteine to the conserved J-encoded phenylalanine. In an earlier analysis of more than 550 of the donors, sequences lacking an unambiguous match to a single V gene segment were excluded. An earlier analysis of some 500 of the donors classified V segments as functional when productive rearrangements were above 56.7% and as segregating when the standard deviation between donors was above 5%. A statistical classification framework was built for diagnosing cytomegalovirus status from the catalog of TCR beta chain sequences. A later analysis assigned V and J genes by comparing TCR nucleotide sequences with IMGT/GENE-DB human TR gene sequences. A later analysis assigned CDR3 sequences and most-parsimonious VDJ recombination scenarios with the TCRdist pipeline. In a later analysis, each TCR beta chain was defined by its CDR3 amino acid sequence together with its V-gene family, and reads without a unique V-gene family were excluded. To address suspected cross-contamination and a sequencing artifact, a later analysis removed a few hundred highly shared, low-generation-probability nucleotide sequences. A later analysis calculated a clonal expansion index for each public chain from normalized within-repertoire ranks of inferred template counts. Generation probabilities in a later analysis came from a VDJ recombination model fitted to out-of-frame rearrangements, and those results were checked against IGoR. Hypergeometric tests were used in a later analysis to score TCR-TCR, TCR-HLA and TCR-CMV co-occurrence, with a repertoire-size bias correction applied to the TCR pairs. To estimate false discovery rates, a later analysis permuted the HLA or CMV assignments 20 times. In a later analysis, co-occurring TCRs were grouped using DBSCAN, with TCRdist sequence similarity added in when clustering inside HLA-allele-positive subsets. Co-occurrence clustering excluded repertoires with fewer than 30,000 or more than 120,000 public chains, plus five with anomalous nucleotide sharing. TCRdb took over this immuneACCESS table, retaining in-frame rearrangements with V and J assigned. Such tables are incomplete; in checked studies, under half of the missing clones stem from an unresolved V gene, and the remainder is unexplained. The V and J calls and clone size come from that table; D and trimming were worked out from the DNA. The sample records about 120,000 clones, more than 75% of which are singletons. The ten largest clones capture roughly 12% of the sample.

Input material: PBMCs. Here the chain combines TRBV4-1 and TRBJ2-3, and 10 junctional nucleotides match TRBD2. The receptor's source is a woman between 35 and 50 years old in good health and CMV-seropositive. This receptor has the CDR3 CASSQALGLAGEYF. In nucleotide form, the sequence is TGCGCCAGCAGCCAAGCGCTCGGGCTAGCGGGGGAGTATTTT.